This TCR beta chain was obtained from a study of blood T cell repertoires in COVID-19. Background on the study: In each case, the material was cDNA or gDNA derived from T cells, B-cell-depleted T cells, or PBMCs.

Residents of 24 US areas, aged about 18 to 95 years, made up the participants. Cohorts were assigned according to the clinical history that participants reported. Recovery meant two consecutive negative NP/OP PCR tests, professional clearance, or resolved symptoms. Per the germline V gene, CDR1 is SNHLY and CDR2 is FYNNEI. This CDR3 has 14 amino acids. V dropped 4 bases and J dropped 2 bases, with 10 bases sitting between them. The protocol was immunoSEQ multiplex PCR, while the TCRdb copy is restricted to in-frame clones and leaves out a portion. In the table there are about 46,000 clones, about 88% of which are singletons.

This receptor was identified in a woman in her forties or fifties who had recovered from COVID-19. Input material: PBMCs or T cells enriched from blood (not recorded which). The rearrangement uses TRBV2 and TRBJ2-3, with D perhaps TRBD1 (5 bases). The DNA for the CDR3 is TGTGCCAGCAGTGTGAAGGGGTACACAGATACGCAGTATTTT. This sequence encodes CASSVKGYTDTQYF.